This is a list of T cell receptor beta chains from one sample in a study of shared clonotypes between healthy human individuals. Some clones are missing from TCRdb's copy, which holds only in-frame ones; the method was immunoSEQ multiplex PCR. The sample shows millions of clones, under 95% of them seen only once. Sequences were obtained from naive CD8+ T cells from PBMCs. These receptors originate from a man aged 18 to 29 in good health. Some clones in this sample may be carry-over from other donors' samples. CDR3s include the opening cysteine and the closing phenylalanine or tryptophan. Fields, in order: J gene, V gene, CDR3 protein.

TRBJ1-3	TRBV11-2	CASSPTEIGGNTIYF
TRBJ2-7	TRBV13	CASSIENGIYEQYF
TRBJ2-7	TRBV10-3	CAISESTARSYEQYF
TRBJ2-6	TRBV7-8	CASITKPTGANVLTF
TRBJ1-1	TRBV6-5	CASSYSTTNTEAFF
TRBJ2-7	TRBV7-9	CASNQQGGEDSEQYF
TRBJ2-7	TRBV19	CASSLGVTIEEQYF
TRBJ2-7	TRBV4-2	CASSQDPGLASYEQYF
TRBJ2-7	TRBV7-9	CASSSWGDTSSYEQYF
TRBJ2-3	TRBV25-1	CASNLGTSGRDTQYF
TRBJ1-2	TRBV6-6	CASGVAEDYTF
TRBJ2-1	TRBV5-6	CASSLDSDNEQFF
TRBJ1-4	TRBV18	CASSPRDSNEKLFF
TRBJ2-1	TRBV18	CASSPERHSYNEQFF
TRBJ2-7	TRBV7-9	CASRAGGEGEQYF
TRBJ2-7	TRBV6-6	CASSKTTAYSYEQYF
TRBJ1-5	TRBV19	CASMVPGGRSQPQHF
TRBJ2-7	TRBV27	CASSFLAGLYEQYF
TRBJ1-3	TRBV5-1	CASSLDPGVTGNTIYF
TRBJ2-7	TRBV7-8	CASSKGTSVRLIYEQYF
TRBJ2-7	TRBV28	CASSLPPVSHSYEQYF
TRBJ1-1	TRBV6-6	CASSYPAGNMNTEAFF
TRBJ1-2	TRBV25-1	CASSYTGTGGFTF
TRBJ1-2	TRBV30	CAWSPDGDYGYTF
TRBJ1-3	TRBV9	CASSPRDREFSGNTIYF
TRBJ2-6	TRBV10-3	CAISEWDRVSGANVLTF
TRBJ2-1	TRBV29-1	CSVEETGSSYNEQFF
TRBJ2-7	TRBV19	CASSVRTGDYEQYF
TRBJ2-7	TRBV4-1	CASSLRQGVGEQYF
TRBJ1-2	TRBV4-1	CASSQPPTVPYGYTF
TRBJ2-7	TRBV6-6	CASSPMVVTGYEQYF
TRBJ1-5	TRBV15	CATGGREGNQPQHF
TRBJ2-1	TRBV27	CASSQGGEQFF
TRBJ1-3	TRBV5-6	CASSLGARGNTIYF
TRBJ2-4	TRBV7-9	CASSLASRGGRGLNIQYF